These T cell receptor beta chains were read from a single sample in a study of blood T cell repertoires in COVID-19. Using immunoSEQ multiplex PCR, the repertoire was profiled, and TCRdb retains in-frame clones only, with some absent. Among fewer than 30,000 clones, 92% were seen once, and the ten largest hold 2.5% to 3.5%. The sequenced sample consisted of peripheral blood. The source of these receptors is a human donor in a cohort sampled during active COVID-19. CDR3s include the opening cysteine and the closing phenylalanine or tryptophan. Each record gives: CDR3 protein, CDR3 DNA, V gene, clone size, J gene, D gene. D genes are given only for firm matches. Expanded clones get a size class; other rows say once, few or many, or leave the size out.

CASSLDTAYYGYTF | TGTGCCAGCAGCTTGGATACAGCTTACTATGGCTACACCTTC | TRBV11-2 | . | TRBJ1-2 | .
CATSSGGAPTETQYF | TGTGCCACCTCGAGCGGGGGCGCCCCCACGGAGACCCAGTACTTC | TRBV24-1 | . | TRBJ2-5 | TRBD2
CASSNSGTGVEKLFF | TGTGCCAGCTCAAACTCCGGGACAGGGGTAGAAAAACTGTTTTTT | TRBV18 | . | TRBJ1-4 | TRBD1
CASSPTRGTGELFF | TGTGCCAGCAGCCCAACTAGAGGCACCGGGGAGCTGTTTTTT | TRBV3-1/TRBV3-2 | . | TRBJ2-2 | .
CASSSIAGGQETQYF | TGTGCCAGCAGCTCAATAGCGGGGGGGCAAGAGACCCAGTACTTC | TRBV7-6 | . | TRBJ2-5 | TRBD2
CASHPGGGQETQYF | TGTGCCAGCCACCCAGGGGGCGGCCAAGAGACCCAGTACTTC | TRBV10-3 | . | TRBJ2-5 | TRBD1
CATSDPSAGGKNIQYF | TGTGCCACCAGTGACCCCTCGGCGGGGGGCAAAAACATTCAGTACTTC | TRBV24-1 | . | TRBJ2-4 | TRBD2
CASYPVRGTGELFF | TGTGCCAGCTACCCCGTCCGGGGGACCGGGGAGCTGTTTTTT | TRBV18 | . | TRBJ2-2 | .
CASTVQGVFTDTQYF | TGCGCCAGCACCGTGCAGGGGGTATTTACAGATACGCAGTATTTT | TRBV5-1 | . | TRBJ2-3 | TRBD1
CASSIKDSRNQAFF | TGTGCCAGTAGTATAAAGGACTCGAGAAACCAAGCTTTCTTT | TRBV19 | . | TRBJ1-1 | .
CASRPPSSGGARELFF | TGTGCCAGCAGACCACCCTCTAGCGGGGGGGCCCGGGAGCTGTTTTTT | TRBV7-2 | . | TRBJ2-2 | TRBD2
CASGPGQGGPGETQYF | TGTGCTAGTGGTCCCGGGCAGGGAGGGCCTGGGGAGACCCAGTACTTC | TRBV12-5 | . | TRBJ2-5 | TRBD2
CASGYGQGYEQYF | TGTGCTAGTGGTTACGGACAGGGCTACGAGCAGTACTTC | TRBV12-5 | . | TRBJ2-7 | TRBD1
CASSPTPGIRDGELFF | TGTGCCAGCAGCCCTACCCCCGGGATAAGGGACGGGGAGCTGTTTTTT | TRBV11-2 | . | TRBJ2-2 | .
CASSVRGAETQYF | TGTGCCAGCAGCGTCCGCGGAGCAGAGACCCAGTACTTC | TRBV9 | once | TRBJ2-5 | .
CASSKRENIQYF | TGTGCCAGCAGCAAGCGGGAAAACATTCAGTACTTC | TRBV2 | . | TRBJ2-4 | .
CASRLEGLRGPNQPQHF | TGTGCAAGTCGCTTAGAAGGACTCAGGGGCCCCAATCAGCCCCAGCATTTT | TRBV12-2 | . | TRBJ1-5 | .
CASSSQGASYNEQFF | TGCGCCAGCAGCTCCCAGGGGGCATCCTACAATGAGCAGTTCTTC | TRBV5-1 | . | TRBJ2-1 | TRBD1
CASSLTSRSTDTQYF | TGTGCCAGCAGCCTGACTTCTAGGTCCACAGATACGCAGTATTTT | TRBV3-1/TRBV3-2 | once | TRBJ2-3 | .
CASSREGQETQYF | TGTGCCAGCAGCAGGGAGGGGCAGGAGACCCAGTACTTC | TRBV11-3 | . | TRBJ2-5 | TRBD2
CSVLVQGNYGYTF | TGCAGCGTCCTAGTACAGGGGAACTATGGCTACACCTTC | TRBV29-1 | . | TRBJ1-2 | TRBD1
CAKRDSLLTYEQYF | TGTGCCAAGAGGGACAGCCTCTTAACCTACGAGCAGTACTTC | TRBV10-3 | . | TRBJ2-7 | TRBD1
CASSFGTGNEQFF | TGTGCCAGCAGTTTTGGGACAGGGAATGAGCAGTTCTTC | TRBV27 | . | TRBJ2-1 | TRBD1
CASSWGQGGNYEQYF | TGCGCCAGCAGCTGGGGACAGGGGGGAAACTACGAGCAGTACTTC | TRBV5-1 | once | TRBJ2-7 | TRBD1
CSASFLSGGRYNEQFF | TGCAGTGCTAGTTTCCTTAGCGGGGGGCGTTACAATGAGCAGTTCTTC | TRBV20-1 | . | TRBJ2-1 | TRBD2
CATSDGLGGYTF | TGTGCCACCAGTGACGGGTTGGGTGGCTACACCTTC | TRBV24-1 | . | TRBJ1-2 | .
CASSFGRVSTDTQYF | TGTGCCAGCAGCTTCGGCAGGGTTAGCACAGATACGCAGTATTTT | TRBV7-3 | . | TRBJ2-3 | .
CSARSRQEQFF | TGCAGTGCTAGATCCAGACAGGAGCAGTTCTTC | TRBV20-1 | . | TRBJ2-1 | .
CASSSEGLGSGANEQFF | TGTGCCAGCAGCTCAGAGGGACTAGGGAGCGGGGCCAATGAGCAGTTCTTC | TRBV7-9 | . | TRBJ2-1 | TRBD2